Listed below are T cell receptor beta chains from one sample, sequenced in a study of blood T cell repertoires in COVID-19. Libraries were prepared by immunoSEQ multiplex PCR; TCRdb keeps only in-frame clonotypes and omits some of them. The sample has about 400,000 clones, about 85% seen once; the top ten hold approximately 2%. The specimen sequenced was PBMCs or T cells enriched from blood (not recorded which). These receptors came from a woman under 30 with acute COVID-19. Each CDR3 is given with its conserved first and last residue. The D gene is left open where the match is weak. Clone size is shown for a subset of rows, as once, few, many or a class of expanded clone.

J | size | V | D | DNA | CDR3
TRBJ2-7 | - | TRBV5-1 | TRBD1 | TGCGCCAGCAGCTACGGGACAGGCTCCTACGAGCAGTACTTC | CASSYGTGSYEQYF
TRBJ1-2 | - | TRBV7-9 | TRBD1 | TGTGCCAGCAGCGGGCCACAGGGGCGGAACTATGGCTACACCTTC | CASSGPQGRNYGYTF
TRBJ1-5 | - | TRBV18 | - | TGTGCCAGCTCACCGGACAGTAGCAATCAGCCCCAGCATTTT | CASSPDSSNQPQHF
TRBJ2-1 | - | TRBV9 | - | TGTGCCAGCAGCGTAGAGGGGAACGGAGGGTACATTGAGCAGTTCTTC | CASSVEGNGGYIEQFF
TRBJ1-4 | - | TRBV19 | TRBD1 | TGTGCCAGTAGCCAACAGGGGGGCGAAAAACTGTTTTTT | CASSQQGGEKLFF
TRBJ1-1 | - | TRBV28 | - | TGTGCCAGCACCAGGGTGGTTAACACTGAAGCTTTCTTT | CASTRVVNTEAFF
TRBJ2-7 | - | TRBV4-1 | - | TGCGCCAGCAGCCAAGATTCGTCGGGACTCGAGATGGACGAGCAGTACTTC | CASSQDSSGLEMDEQYF
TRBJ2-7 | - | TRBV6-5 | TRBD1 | TGTGCCAGCAGTTACTCGACGGGACAGGGTCACTACGAGCAGTACTTC | CASSYSTGQGHYEQYF
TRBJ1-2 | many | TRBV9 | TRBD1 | TGTGCCAGCAGAGACACCGGGACAGGGGTTTATGGCTACACCTTC | CASRDTGTGVYGYTF
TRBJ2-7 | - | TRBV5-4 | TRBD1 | TGTGCCAGCAGCTTTGCAGGGGGCGCGGGCTACGAGCAGTACTTC | CASSFAGGAGYEQYF
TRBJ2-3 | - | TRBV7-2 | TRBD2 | TGTGCCAGCAGGGGGGGGAGGGCCTTTACAGATACGCAGTATTTT | CASRGGRAFTDTQYF
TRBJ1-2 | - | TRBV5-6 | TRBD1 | TGTGCCAGCAGCCCCGGACAGGGGCACTATGGCTACACCTTC | CASSPGQGHYGYTF
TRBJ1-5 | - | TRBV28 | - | TGTGCCAGCAGTCCGCCCCCCGGGGGGAAGCCCCAGCATTTT | CASSPPPGGKPQHF
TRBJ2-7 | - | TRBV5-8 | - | TGTGCCAGCAGCTTTTCACGGGGGTACGAGCAGTACTTC | CASSFSRGYEQYF
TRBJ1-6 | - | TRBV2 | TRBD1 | TGTGCCAGCAGTGTCCTCGGGACAGGGTTGAATTCACCCCTCCACTTT | CASSVLGTGLNSPLHF
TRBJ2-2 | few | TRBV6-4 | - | TGTGCCAGCAGTGACAATCCGGGAGACGCCGGGGAGCTGTTTTTT | CASSDNPGDAGELFF
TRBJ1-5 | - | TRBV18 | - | TGTGCCAGCTCACCTAGTACTCCCAACAATCAGCCCCAGCATTTT | CASSPSTPNNQPQHF
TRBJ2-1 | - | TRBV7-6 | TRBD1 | TGTGCCAGCAGCTTCTCCGGGACAGCCTACAATGAGCAGTTCTTC | CASSFSGTAYNEQFF
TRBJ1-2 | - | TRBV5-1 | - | TGCGCCAGCAGCTTGGGGCAGGGCGTCTATGGCTACACCTTC | CASSLGQGVYGYTF
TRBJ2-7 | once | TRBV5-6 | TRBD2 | TGTGCCAGCAGCCTATATTTTAGCGGGGAGCAGTACTTC | CASSLYFSGEQYF
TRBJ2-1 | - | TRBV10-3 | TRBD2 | TGTGCCATCAGTGAGAGGACTAGCGACACCTACAATGAGCAGTTCTTC | CAISERTSDTYNEQFF
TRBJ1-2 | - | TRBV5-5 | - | TGTGCCAGCATGTTACAGGGCGGGGGGCATGGCTACACCTTC | CASMLQGGGHGYTF
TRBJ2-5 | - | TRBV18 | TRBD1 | TGTGCCAGCTCACTCCCCGCGACAGGGGGAGAGACCCAGTACTTC | CASSLPATGGETQYF
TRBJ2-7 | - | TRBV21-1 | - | TGTGCCAGCAGCAGTATACCAATTAAGGGGAAAGAGCAGTACTTC | CASSSIPIKGKEQYF
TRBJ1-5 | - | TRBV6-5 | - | TGTGCCAGCAACCGGGGTAGCAATCAGCCCCAGCATTTT | CASNRGSNQPQHF
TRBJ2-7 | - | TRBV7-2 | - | TGTGCCAGCACCAGAGGTAGCAGGGCTGGATACGAGCAGTACTTC | CASTRGSRAGYEQYF
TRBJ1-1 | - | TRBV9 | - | TGTGCCAGCAGCGCCAGGGGAGAAGCTTTCTTT | CASSARGEAFF
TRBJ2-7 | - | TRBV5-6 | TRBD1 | TGTGCCAGCAGCCTAAGAGGGACAGTAAACTACGAGCAGTACTTC | CASSLRGTVNYEQYF
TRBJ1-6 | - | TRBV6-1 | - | TGTGCCAGCAGTGAACTTGGGCAGCTCAATAATTCACCCCTCCACTTT | CASSELGQLNNSPLHF
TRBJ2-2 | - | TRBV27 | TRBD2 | TGTGCCAGCAGGCTAGCGGGAGGGTACACCGGGGAGCTGTTTTTT | CASRLAGGYTGELFF
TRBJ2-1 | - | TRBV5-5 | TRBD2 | TGTGCCAGCAAGCTAGCGGAATACAATGAGCAGTTCTTC | CASKLAEYNEQFF
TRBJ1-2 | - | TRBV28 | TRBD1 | TGTGCCACCTCCGGGACAGGACTATATGGCTACACCTTC | CATSGTGLYGYTF
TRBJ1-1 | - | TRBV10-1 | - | TGCGCCAGCAGTGCACTGATGAACACTGAAGCTTTCTTT | CASSALMNTEAFF
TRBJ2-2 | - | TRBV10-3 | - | TGTGCCATCTTTTCCCCGGTGAACACCGGGGAGCTGTTTTTT | CAIFSPVNTGELFF
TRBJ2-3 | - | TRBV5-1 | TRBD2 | TGCGCCAGCAGCTTGTTTGCTAGCGGGACCCACGCCGATACGCAGTATTTT | CASSLFASGTHADTQYF
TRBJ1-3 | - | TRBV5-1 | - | TGCGCCAGCAGCTTGAGGGAAGGGGCGCGAGGAAACACCATATATTTT | CASSLREGARGNTIYF
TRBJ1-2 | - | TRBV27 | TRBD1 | TGTGCCAGCAGTTCCACCCCGGGACAGGGAGAGGGCTACACCTTC | CASSSTPGQGEGYTF
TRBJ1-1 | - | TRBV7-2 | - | TGTGCCAGCAGCTCTTATGTTGAAGCTTTCTTT | CASSSYVEAFF
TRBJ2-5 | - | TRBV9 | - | TGTGCCAGCACCCCGGGGGTAGCTCCCCAAGAGACCCAGTACTTC | CASTPGVAPQETQYF
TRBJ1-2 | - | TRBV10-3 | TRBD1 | TGTGCCATCAGTGAGTCTGGGACAGACTATGGCTACACCTTC | CAISESGTDYGYTF
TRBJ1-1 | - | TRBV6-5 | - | TGTGCCAGCACTCCCCGGGACTTGAACACTGAAGCTTTCTTT | CASTPRDLNTEAFF
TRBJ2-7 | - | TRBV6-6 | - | TGTGCCAGCAGTCCCACCGCGCGGACCTACGAGCAGTACTTC | CASSPTARTYEQYF
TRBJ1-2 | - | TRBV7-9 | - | TGTGCCAGCAGCTTTTTTGCCAGGGACTATGGCTACACCTTC | CASSFFARDYGYTF
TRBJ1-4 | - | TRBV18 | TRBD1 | TGTGCCAGCTCCAGGGGGGCGCAGGATAATGAAAAACTGTTTTTT | CASSRGAQDNEKLFF
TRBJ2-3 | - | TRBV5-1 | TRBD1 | TGCGCCAGCAGCTCGGGACAGGGGGCCACAGATACGCAGTATTTT | CASSSGQGATDTQYF
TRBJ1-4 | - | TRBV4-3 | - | TGCGCCAGCAGCCAGGCGGCTAATGAAAAACTGTTTTTT | CASSQAANEKLFF
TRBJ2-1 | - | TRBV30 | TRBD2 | TGTGCCTTTCTAGCGGGAGCTTCTCTTCCGGGGAATGAGCAGTTCTTC | CAFLAGASLPGNEQFF
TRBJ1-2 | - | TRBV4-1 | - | TGCGCCAGCAGCCAAGATTGGAAAGGGGCCTACTATGGCTACACCTTC | CASSQDWKGAYYGYTF
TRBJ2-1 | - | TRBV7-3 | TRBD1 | TGTGCCAGCAGCTCCGACAGGGAAGGTGAGCAGTTCTTC | CASSSDREGEQFF
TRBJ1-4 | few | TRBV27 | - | TGTGCCGCGAGGGAGGGTAATGAAAAACTGTTTTTT | CAAREGNEKLFF
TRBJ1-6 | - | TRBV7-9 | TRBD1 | TGTGCCAGCAGCCCTGGACAGGGCTACTCCTATAATTCACCCCTCCACTTT | CASSPGQGYSYNSPLHF
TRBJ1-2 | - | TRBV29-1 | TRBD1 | TGCAGCGTTGGTGAAACAGGGGCCGGCTATGGCTACACCTTC | CSVGETGAGYGYTF
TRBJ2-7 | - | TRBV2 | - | TGTGCCAGCAGTGAATCGTACTACGAGCAGTACTTC | CASSESYYEQYF
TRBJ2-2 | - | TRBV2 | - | TGTGCCAGCATAAGGGGACTGGGACCTCAGAACACCGGGGAGCTGTTTTTT | CASIRGLGPQNTGELFF
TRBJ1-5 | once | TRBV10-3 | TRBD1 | TGTGCCATCAGTGAGGAAGGGGGCAGCAATCAGCCCCAGCATTTT | CAISEEGGSNQPQHF